These T cell receptor beta chains were read from a single sample in a study of OX40 agonist ivuxolimab in advanced cancers. Produced via immunoSEQ multiplex PCR; TCRdb's table is partial and in-frame only. Here the sample spans 77,000 or so clones, about 85% being singletons. This material consisted of CD4+ or CD8+ T cells sorted from blood, taken in a trial of the OX40 agonist ivuxolimab. Source of these receptors: an adult with an advanced solid tumor such as melanoma, head and neck, liver or kidney cancer. Each CDR3 is given with its conserved first and last residue. A D gene is named only where the DNA matches it firmly. Not all rows give a size; the values are once, few, many and, for expanded clones, a class.

>TRBJ2-2|TRBV19|once|TRBD1
TGTGCCAGTAGTATAATACAGGACAGGGGTCTATCCTCGAACACCGGGGAGCTGTTTTTT
CASSIIQDRGLSSNTGELFF
>TRBJ2-1|TRBV9|-|-
TGTGCCAGCAGCGTAGAGGTAACCCCGGGTTGGCAGTTCTTC
CASSVEVTPGWQFF
>TRBJ2-1|TRBV27|-|-
TGTGCCAGCAAGAAGGACTCCTACAATGAGCAGTTCTTC
CASKKDSYNEQFF
>TRBJ1-1|TRBV21-1|-|-
TGTGCCAGCAGCCCGCTCGGGATAGTGGCTTTCTTT
CASSPLGIVAFF
>TRBJ1-1|TRBV4-3|-|-
TGCGCCAGCAGCCAATCTGTGTCTTTGCATTCAAACACTGAAGCTTTCTTT
CASSQSVSLHSNTEAFF
>TRBJ1-6|TRBV7-3|-|-
TGTGCCAGCAGCCTCACGACAGGCCTTAATTCACCCCTCCACTTT
CASSLTTGLNSPLHF
>TRBJ2-3|TRBV5-1|-|-
TGCGCCAGCAGCTTGTTTTCCCCGGCGCGGCAGGGGCCAGATACGCAGTATTTT
CASSLFSPARQGPDTQYF
>TRBJ2-3|TRBV9|few|-
TGTGCCAGCAGCGTAGAGATCAGGGGTAATACAGATACGCAGTATTTT
CASSVEIRGNTDTQYF
>TRBJ1-1|TRBV7-2|-|-
TGTGCCAGCGGCAGTAATGAAGCTGGGACCTTT
CASGSNEAGTF
>TRBJ2-5|TRBV5-1|-|TRBD1
TGCGCCAGCAGCTTGGCAGGGGGAGAGACCCAGTACTTC
CASSLAGGETQYF
>TRBJ2-5|TRBV29-1|-|-
TGCAGCGCGCAGGCTATTTACCAAGAGACCCAGTACTTC
CSAQAIYQETQYF
>TRBJ2-2|TRBV2|-|-
TGTGCCAGCAGTGAAGTTACGGGCGCCGGGGAGCTGTTTTTT
CASSEVTGAGELFF
>TRBJ2-2|TRBV9|few|TRBD2
TGTGCCAGCAGTTTTAGCGGGGGGACAGCTAATACCGGGGAGCTGTTTTTT
CASSFSGGTANTGELFF
>TRBJ2-7|TRBV10-3|-|TRBD1
TGTGCCACACAACAGGGGACCTACGAGCAGTACTTC
CATQQGTYEQYF
>TRBJ1-3|TRBV7-9|-|-
TGTGCCAGCAGCCCTTACGCAGGGAGCTCTGGAAACACCATATATTTT
CASSPYAGSSGNTIYF
>TRBJ2-3|TRBV7-9|-|TRBD2
TGTGCCAGCCAAAGCCGAGCAGCTTCTAGCGGGAGGGCTCGAGATACGCAGTATTTT
CASQSRAASSGRARDTQYF
>TRBJ1-5|TRBV7-2|few|-
TGTGCCAGCAGCTCCGGGGGAGGTCAGCCCCAGCATTTT
CASSSGGGQPQHF